The next 27 T cell receptor beta chains were all read from a single sample in a study of PD-1 blockade in classical Hodgkin lymphoma. Specified time point: cycle 4 day 1 (C4D1), after less than 7 weeks of nivolumab. There was relapse after autologous stem cell transplantation in every patient, and there was variation in brentuximab vedotin exposure. Libraries were prepared by immunoSEQ multiplex PCR; TCRdb keeps only in-frame clonotypes and omits some of them. The sample lists 20,000 to 25,000 clones, about 80% seen once, with about 7.2% in the top ten. The starting material was peripheral blood mononuclear cells (PBMCs), obtained before the fourth cycle of nivolumab. Source of these receptors: a human donor with classical Hodgkin lymphoma.

The V and J genes are TRBV5-5 and TRBJ2-6; no reliable D call. V was cut by 2 bases and J by 2 bases, with 2 bases left in between. This CDR3 has 13 amino acids. Germline V gives CDR1 SGHKS, CDR2 YYEKEE (reference sequence). In nucleotides, the CDR3 is TGTGCCAGCAGCTTAGCTGGGGCCAACGTCCTGACTTTC. It codes for CASSLAGANVLTF.

With regard to this clone: One junction end does not reproduce the germline sequence, and a read error may be involved. This sample includes further DNA sequences coding for the same CDR3. This rearrangement joins TRBV6-1 to TRBJ1-4; 7 bases map to TRBD1. CDR1 and CDR2 (germline): MNHNS, SASEGT. This CDR3 comprises 16 residues. As DNA, the CDR3 is TGTGCCAGTAGTGACAAGGGCCGGGACAGAAGGGGAGAACTGTTTTTT. Its protein product is CASSDKGRDRRGELFF.

The rearrangement links TRBV11-1 to TRBJ2-5; no definite D call. The germline V gene encodes CDR1 SGHAT and CDR2 FQDESV (reference sequence). The CDR3 spans 13 residues. The V end was cut by 5 bases, the J end by 1 base, with 8 bases between. This CDR3 is CASSPRIQETQYF. The CDR3 nucleotides read TGTGCCAGCAGCCCCAGGATCCAAGAGACCCAGTACTTC.

CDR3 residues: CASSPGQVNNEQYF. The DNA of the CDR3 is TGTGCCAGCTCACCGGGACAGGTAAACAACGAGCAGTACTTC. The chain uses TRBV18 and TRBJ2-7; the match to TRBD1 covers 8 bases. Germline V lookup: CDR1 KGHSH, CDR2 LQKENI. CDR3 length: 14 residues. V trimming: 3 bases; J trimming: 5 bases; junction bases outside the gene matches: 6.

The genes are TRBV5-1 and TRBJ2-3; 7 bases map to TRBD1. CDR1 is SGHRS, CDR2 YFSETQ, per germline. CDR3 length: 17 residues. The V and J ends lost 0 bases and 2 bases, in that order; junction bases with no gene match: 9. In DNA, the CDR3 is TGCGCCAGCAGCTTGGTTCCGGGACAGCCCTACACAGATACGCAGTATTTT. Translating gives CASSLVPGQPYTDTQYF.

The chain is built from TRBV7-3 and TRBJ2-7, with D perhaps matching TRBD1 or TRBD2 (6 bases each). The CDR3 contains 15 residues. Trimming pared 2 bases from V and 6 bases from J, leaving 17 bases between. Germline V gene lookup returns CDR1 SGHTA and CDR2 FQGTGA. CDR3: CASSLLRPGALEQYF. Here the CDR3 DNA reads TGTGCCAGCAGCTTACTCCGTCCGGGGGCGCTCGAGCAGTACTTC.

The chain has TRBV6-5 and TRBJ1-2, with D unresolved. The CDR3 runs 13 residues. CDR1 MNHEY and CDR2 SVGAGI come from the germline V gene. Trimming removed 2 bases at V and 2 bases at J, with 6 bases between. The CDR3 nucleotides are TGTGCCAGCAGTTACGATAAAAACTATGGCTACACCTTC. The encoded protein is CASSYDKNYGYTF.

This chain uses TRBV2 with TRBJ1-5; TRBD1 aligns across 9 bases. The CDR3 is made up of 15 amino acids. With V trimmed by 6 bases and J by 6 bases, 9 bases remained unmatched. Germline loops: CDR1 SNHLY, CDR2 FYNNEI. This CDR3 reads CASSYGTGRGQPQHF. Written as DNA, the CDR3 is TGTGCCAGCAGCTACGGGACAGGGAGGGGTCAGCCCCAGCATTTT.

This chain connects TRBV18 to TRBJ2-2; D call uncertain. Germline assignment: CDR1 KGHSH and CDR2 LQKENI. The length of the CDR3 is 14 residues. V gave up 1 base and J gave up 1 base, with 4 bases separating them. CDR3 in amino acids: CASSPQQNTGELFF. The CDR3 nucleotides read TGTGCCAGCTCACCACAGCAGAACACCGGGGAGCTGTTTTTT.

The chain links TRBV9 to TRBJ1-3; possibly TRBD1 for D (5 bases). CDR3 length equals 14 residues. V gave up 3 bases and J gave up 0 bases, with 7 bases separating them. The germline V gene encodes CDR1 SGDLS and CDR2 YYNGEE. CDR3: CASSAGRSGNTIYF. The CDR3 DNA is TGTGCCAGCAGCGCGGGACGCTCTGGAAACACCATATATTTT.

Here the CDR3 reads CASRPGTRRETQYF. DNA for the CDR3: TGTGCCAGCAGACCGGGGACTAGAAGGGAGACCCAGTACTTC. The chain joins TRBV27 to TRBJ2-5; 8 bases map to TRBD2. Germline V gene data show CDR1 as MNHEY and CDR2 as SMNVEV (reference sequence). The trim removed 6 bases at V and 5 bases at J, leaving 8 bases unmatched. The CDR3 covers 14 residues.

J is TRBJ1-1 and V is TRBV9; 10 nucleotides match TRBD1. Germline CDR1 and CDR2: SGDLS and YYNGEE. The CDR3 is 15 amino acids. V dropped 4 bases and J dropped 5; count of bases not matched to a gene: 8. The CDR3 loop is CASSPWTGGKTEAFF. DNA for the CDR3: TGTGCCAGCAGCCCATGGACAGGGGGAAAAACTGAAGCTTTCTTT.

This chain connects TRBV5-1 to TRBJ2-3; possibly TRBD1 for D (5 bases). Germline assignment: CDR1 SGHRS and CDR2 YFSETQ. This CDR3 region has 17 residues. V was clipped by 1 base and J by 2 bases, with 17 bases between them. The CDR3 spells CASSLRQGMETTDTQYF. The CDR3 coding sequence is TGCGCCAGCAGCTTGAGGCAGGGAATGGAAACCACAGATACGCAGTATTTT.

This rearrangement joins TRBV29-1 to TRBJ2-5; D gene ambiguous. This CDR3 is built from 11 residues. V gave up 7 bases and J gave up 5 bases, with 11 bases separating them. From germline, CDR1 is SQVTM and CDR2 ANQGSEA. The CDR3 region is CSAVRSETQYF. In DNA form, the CDR3 reads TGCAGCGCTGTTCGGTCCGAGACCCAGTACTTC.

CDR3 amino acids: CASSGQAHSYEQYF. CDR3 nucleotides: TGTGCCAGCAGCGGGCAGGCTCACTCCTACGAGCAGTACTTC. This chain joins TRBV5-5 and TRBJ2-7; D not resolved. The germline gives CDR1 SGHKS, CDR2 YYEKEE (reference sequence). Trimming shortened V by 4 bases and J by 0 bases, and 11 bases separated the two germline ends. CDR3 size: 14 residues.

This chain uses TRBV4-1 with TRBJ2-2; the D gene could be TRBD1 or TRBD2 (6 bases each). V lost 6 bases to trimming and J lost 6 bases, with 11 bases between them. There are 13 residues in the CDR3. In germline, CDR1 is MGHRA, CDR2 YSYEKL. The CDR3 DNA follows: TGCGCCAGCAGGAACAGGGAGGCCGGGGAGCTGTTTTTT. It translates to CASRNREAGELFF.

This chain joins TRBV4-1 and TRBJ2-5, with 8 bases aligning to TRBD2. V lost 4 bases to trimming and J lost 2 bases; unmatched junction nucleotides: 12. The CDR3 contains 17 residues. Germline V gene lookup returns CDR1 MGHRA and CDR2 YSYEKL. For the CDR3, the DNA is TGCGCCAGCAGCCTCCTGGGACTAGAGGTCGTACAAGAGACCCAGTACTTC. It codes for CASSLLGLEVVQETQYF.

The rearrangement links TRBV7-9 to TRBJ2-7; TRBD2 matches 7 bases. Germline-derived CDR1 and CDR2 are SEHNR and FQNEAQ (reference sequence). Germline trimming cut 0 bases from V and 2 bases from J; bases unmatched to any gene: 4. The CDR3 extends over 15 amino acids. CDR3 nucleotide sequence: TGTGCCAGCAGCTTAGCTGCGGGGGAGGCCTACGAGCAGTACTTC. Translating it yields CASSLAAGEAYEQYF.

This clone showed up just a few times. The rearrangement joins TRBV7-6 to TRBJ2-1, with D perhaps TRBD2 (6 bases). V was cut by 1 base and J by 10 bases, with 17 bases left in between. Germline V CDR1 and CDR2: SGHVS, FNYEAQ. This CDR3 region has 15 residues. CDR3 sequence (DNA): TGTGCCAGCAGCTTAGATCTCGATTGGGGGAGGGAGCAGTTCTTC. Its protein product is CASSLDLDWGREQFF.

The V gene is TRBV5-1, the J gene TRBJ1-4; D may be TRBD1 (5 bases). V was clipped by 4 bases and J by 5 bases, with 12 bases between them. The CDR3 has 14 residues. Germline V gene lookup returns CDR1 SGHRS and CDR2 YFSETQ. The CDR3: CASSTRDQNEKLFF. In DNA, the CDR3 is TGCGCCAGCAGCACCCGGGACCAAAATGAAAAACTGTTTTTT.

The chain joins TRBV23-1 to TRBJ2-5; the match to TRBD1 covers 8 bases. TRBV23-1 is recorded as an ORF, its role being uncertain. V lost 4 bases to trimming and J lost 2 bases; unmatched junction nucleotides: 27. The CDR3 length is 22 residues. The DNA of the CDR3 is TGCGCCAGCAGTCTTTTCCCCCATCCCGATCAACCCGACAGGGGACAACAAGAGACCCAGTACTTC. It yields the protein CASSLFPHPDQPDRGQQETQYF.

The J gene is TRBJ1-2, the V gene TRBV27, with D maybe TRBD1 (5 bases). With 2 bases removed from V and 3 bases from J, the gap between germline ends came to 13 bases. Germline CDR1 MNHEY, CDR2 SMNVEV (reference sequence). The CDR3 has 15 residues. This chain's CDR3 is CASSLEGTLHYGYTF. The CDR3 DNA sequence: TGTGCCAGCAGTTTAGAGGGGACCCTCCACTATGGCTACACCTTC.

V gene TRBV10-1 combines with J gene TRBJ2-4; no firm D call. Per the germline V gene, CDR1 is WNHNN and CDR2 is SYGVQD (reference sequence). V shed 8 bases and J shed 0 bases, with 23 bases lying between them. The CDR3 is made up of 18 amino acids. In DNA, the CDR3 is TGCGCCAGCCCCCAGCTCAGTTTCCCCAAGGTAGCCAAAAACATTCAGTACTTC. Residues: CASPQLSFPKVAKNIQYF.

The chain links TRBV5-4 to TRBJ2-3; D possibly corresponds to TRBD1 (5 bases). Germline CDR1 is SGHNT and CDR2 is YYREEE (reference sequence). The CDR3 runs 15 residues. Deletions cut 2 bases from V and 1 base from J, with 11 bases between. CDR3 in amino acids: CASSLMLGGTDTQYF. CDR3 bases: TGTGCCAGCAGCTTAATGCTAGGGGGCACAGATACGCAGTATTTT.

The chain has TRBV30 and TRBJ1-6; TRBD1 matches 9 bases. J gave up 5 bases and V 4 bases, and 9 bases lay outside the gene matches. The CDR3 sequence is 16 residues long. In germline, CDR1 is GTSNPN, CDR2 SVGIG (reference sequence). The CDR3 region has the DNA TGTGCCTGGAATGGGGACAGGGTCAGAAATAATTCACCCCTCCACTTT. Encoded protein: CAWNGDRVRNNSPLHF.

The CDR3 spells CAWSRKGGPYEQYF. DNA for the CDR3: TGTGCCTGGAGTCGAAAGGGGGGCCCCTACGAGCAGTACTTC. V and J are TRBV30 and TRBJ2-7; D is perhaps TRBD1 or TRBD2 (6 bases each). The CDR3 consists of 14 residues. The germline V and J ends were trimmed by 2 bases and 2 bases, with 13 bases remaining between them. CDR1 is GTSNPN, CDR2 SVGIG, per germline (reference sequence).

The gene calls are TRBV9 and TRBJ2-3; TRBD2 aligns across 9 bases. The junction had 0 bases not matched to a gene; V was cut back by 0 bases and J by 1 base. The CDR3 runs to 15 residues. Germline-derived CDR1 and CDR2 are SGDLS and YYNGEE. The CDR3, as DNA: TGTGCCAGCAGCGTAGGGACTAGCGGCACAGATACGCAGTATTTT. It encodes CASSVGTSGTDTQYF.